The present T cell receptor (beta chain) was sequenced within a study of vaccination and CD4 T cells after COVID-19 (dated by TCRdb to between 2021 and 2022). A note on the overall study: SARS-CoV-2 positivity had been established in the convalescent patients by nasal swab PCR, and mild disease was recorded in under ten of these patients and severe disease in one. The convalescent cohort comprised six males and four females, including two Hispanic individuals, seven Caucasians, two Asians and one multiracial person. In control cultures, a CEFX viral epitope pool was used as positive control, an HIV-1 Nef peptide pool was used as negative control, or no peptide was added. For stimulating the cultures, overlapping spike peptide pools were used, derived from SARS-CoV-2 as well as from the common cold coronaviruses HCoV-NL63, HCoV-OC43 and HCoV-229E. In some eleven COVID-19 convalescent patients and a handful of infection-naive healthy vaccine recipients, researchers compared the spike-specific CD4+ TCR repertoire from before mRNA vaccination with the repertoire from after. The time from the second vaccine dose to post-vaccine blood sampling had a median of roughly 70 days and ranged from roughly 13 to 241 days. Two doses of either the Pfizer-BioNTech BNT162b2 vaccine (n=8) or the Moderna mRNA-1273 vaccine (n=2) were administered to participants. Post-COVID blood samples from convalescent patients were collected a median of around 100 days after diagnosis, with a range of 35 to 161 days.

What the authors observed across the whole study: In convalescent patients, a median around 83% of post-vaccine SARS-CoV-2-reactive clones were detected only after vaccination, and vaccine-specific priming was suggested by this finding. The median count of SARS-CoV-2-reactive clonotypes went up from 20 to 25 after infection to 35 to 40 after vaccination, although the change was not significant. Only a relatively small number of convalescent patients were included in the study, and early timepoints following natural infection were not analyzed. Nearly all vaccine-specific clones in convalescent patients (304 of 307) were mono-reactive for SARS-CoV-2 spike rather than cross-reactive with common cold coronaviruses.

In this sample, this clonotype turned up a few times. The specificity of this receptor is unknown. No per-base quality is available; no much larger clone lies one base away. The intended sense of this specimen's treatment or condition label: roughly ten-day PBMC culture with coronavirus spike peptide pools or control peptides (ViraFEST assay). The ViraFEST assay, used in the study, expanded antigen-specific T cells with peptide pools and then identified the expanded clonotypes through TCR sequencing. The convalescent patients' positive SARS-CoV-2 PCR tests were from March to December 2020, which was before the Alpha, Beta and Delta variants emerged in the United States. Approximately 1.8 million PBMCs per well were cultured in IMDM with approximately 5% human AB serum and 8 to 10 IU/ml IL-2, plus 10 ug/ml peptide pools. Half of the culture medium was replaced with fresh IL-2-containing medium on days 3 and 7. Once the cells had been in culture for around ten days, the EasySep CD4+ T cell isolation kit was used to isolate CD4+ T cells by negative selection. PBMCs were separated from whole blood using Ficoll-Paque Plus gradient centrifugation and then either used fresh or cryopreserved at -140C. Culture conditions were generally each tested in triplicate wells.

Libraries were made using PCR. TCR sequencing of DNA from cultured CD4+ T cells used the Oncomine TCR Beta short-read assay at the Johns Hopkins FTIC core. Genomic DNA was extracted from the cultured CD4+ T cells with the QIAamp micro DNA kit. Oncomine TCR Beta libraries made from cultured CD4+ T cells were pooled using unique dual indexes and sequenced on an Illumina iSeq 100. For the original study's pipeline: Non-productive sequences were removed, and CDR3s not starting with C, not ending with F or W, or shorter than 7 amino acids were discarded. Antigen-specific clonotypes were identified with the MANAFEST web application by comparing peptide-stimulated wells with reference and other culture wells. An FDR below 0.05, an odds ratio above 5, and a productive frequency above 0.1% in at least two of three replicate wells were required for clones to be considered positive. A clonotype was classed as cross-reactive if the clonotype showed significant expansion both in SARS-CoV-2 spike wells and in at least one common cold coronavirus spike condition. Using R version 3.6.1, CDR3 homology was evaluated through Levenshtein distances (stringdist) along with unrooted phylogenetic trees (ape). The public reads were reprocessed in TCRdb via fastp at Q25 and MiXCR, keeping in-frame beta chains. Each entry is one CDR3 protein sequence, shown with its most common DNA and genes. TCRdb, not the original authors, processed these V and J calls. The sample yields about 26,000 distinct CDR3 sequences; under 70% were counted once. The ten biggest clones cover approximately 5% of the sample.

The sample was CD4+ T cells from blood, cultured in vitro. The TCR was taken from a human donor who had recovered from COVID-19.

In nucleotide form, the sequence is TGTGCCAGCAGTATTCAGGGGGCGCGAAGCTATGGCTACACCTTC. This codes for CASSIQGARSYGYTF. The rearranged chain carries TRBV28 and TRBJ1-2; TRBD1 aligns with 8 central bases. From cysteine to phenylalanine, the CDR3 is 15 amino acids long. Only the CDR3 part of the read is kept: 45 bases, read in frame from the first base. Clipping removes 5 bases from V and 4 bases from J, with 9 as the unmatched junction base count. CDR1 and CDR2, per the germline V gene, are MDHEN and SYDVKM.